This TCR beta chain was sequenced during a study of cytomegalovirus exposure and HLA in healthy donors. About the study: A data release that came early held approximately 92 million unique TCRs from HLA-typed donors.

The primer mix had 60 Vbeta and 13 Jbeta primers. Sequencing used immunoSEQ multiplex PCR; TCRdb keeps in-frame clones, though not all of them. The sample holds about 110,000 clones; approximately 82% are singletons and the top ten take 2% to 3%. Study-wide results and caveats: Later analysis revealed greater clonal expansion in HLA-associated TCR beta chains than in equally common others. The listing of 150 or so TCR beta chains classed them as cytomegalovirus-associated. The only immune exposure information that was available was CMV serostatus.

The CDR3 sequence is 16 residues long. Per germline, CDR1 KGHSH and CDR2 LQKENI. V shed 2 bases and J shed 5 bases, with 17 bases lying between them. In regard to this clone: Its antigen remains unknown.

This clonotype originated in a man aged 40-55 years in good health and CMV-seronegative. The chain couples TRBV18 to TRBJ2-3; TRBD2 might be the D (6 bases). The sequencing sample was made of PBMCs. CDR3 bases: TGTGCCAGCTCACCAGGGACTCCAAAAACTTTAGATACGCAGTATTTT. Amino acids: CASSPGTPKTLDTQYF.